This TCR beta chain was obtained from a study of cytomegalovirus exposure and HLA in healthy donors. Study-wide results and limits: The authors confirmed in vitro that three CMV-associated chains were specific for CMV antigens.

Germline CDR1 and CDR2: SGHDT and YYEEEE. The CDR3 runs 17 residues. A remark on this clone: The antigen is unknown.

Vbeta (60) and Jbeta (13) primers were used in the PCR. Produced via immunoSEQ multiplex PCR; TCRdb's table is partial and in-frame only. Altogether about 200,000 clones are present, over 70% being singletons, with the ten largest covering approximately 1.6%. The receptor comes from a man in his forties in good health and CMV-seropositive. The sequenced material came from PBMCs. The chain couples TRBV5-6 to TRBJ2-5; tentative D call: TRBD1 (7 bases). Judging by the DNA end, TRBJ2-7 fits better; the J call may be wrong. Here the CDR3 DNA reads TGTGCCAGCAGCCGGGGGACAGACCCATGGGGGAAAAACGAGCAGTACTTC. Amino acids: CASSRGTDPWGKNEQYF.